What follows are 32 T cell receptor beta chains derived from one specimen sequenced in a study of T cells in Graves' hyperthyroidism and ophthalmopathy. Regions amplified from RNA transcripts were the TCR beta CDR3 regions. When the TCR CDR3 underwent first-round RT-PCR, the HTBI primer set was used. TCRdb redid the calling of the multiplex PCR reads with MiXCR, one entry per CDR3 protein. There are approximately 400,000 distinct CDR3 sequences in the sample; about 14% occur only once, and approximately 11% lies in the top ten. Sequenced material: blood. Every receptor here comes from a woman in her fifties or sixties with Graves' hyperthyroidism.

This sequence joins TRBV12-3 or TRBV12-4 and TRBJ2-2, with 10 bases matching TRBD1. The CDR3 sequence is 16 residues long. The junction had 11 bases not matched to a gene; V was cut back by 5 bases and J by 8 bases. As DNA, the CDR3 is TGTGCCAGCAGTCCAGACAGGGGGCAAAAGTTAGGGGAGCTGTTTTTT. Amino acids: CASSPDRGQKLGELFF.

This rearrangement joins TRBV19 to TRBJ2-2, with TRBD1 identical over 12 bases. V was clipped by 11 bases and J by 5 bases; unmatched bases: 9. This CDR3 comprises 15 residues. Per germline, CDR1 LNHDA and CDR2 SQIVND (reference sequence). For the CDR3, the DNA is TGTGCCGTCCCCGGGACAGGGGGCAGGACCGGGGAGCTGTTTTTT. It translates to CAVPGTGGRTGELFF.

This clonotype was counted only a few times. The chain recombines TRBV5-1 with TRBJ2-1; 7 nucleotides match TRBD2. The CDR3 is 15 residues long. The ends lost 2 bases at V and 5 bases at J; junction bases unmatched: 7. Germline CDR1 reads SGHRS; CDR2 reads YFSETQ. The CDR3 region is CASSFRLAENNEQFF. CDR3 bases: TGCGCCAGCAGCTTCCGGCTAGCGGAAAACAATGAGCAGTTCTTC. Together with reference TRBV5-1 and TRBJ2-1, the CDR3 gives the full variable domain: KAGVTQTPRYLIKTRGQQVTLSCSPISGHRSVSWYQQTPGQGLQFLFEYFSETQRNKGNFPGRFSGRQFSNSRSEMNVSTLELGDSALYLCASSFRLAENNEQFFGPGTRLTVL.

The gene calls are TRBV5-5 and TRBJ2-2, with 9 bases identical to TRBD1. Germline V gene lookup returns CDR1 SGHKS and CDR2 YYEKEE (reference sequence). The length of the CDR3 is 15 residues. With 3 bases clipped from V and 5 bases from J, the junction kept 5 bases outside the gene matches. This CDR3 is CASSCRDRETGELFF. Here the CDR3 DNA reads TGTGCCAGCAGCTGCCGGGACAGGGAAACCGGGGAGCTGTTTTTT.

Ten or more counts support this clonotype. The chain has TRBV3-1 and TRBJ2-5; D is ambiguous. Trimming removed 1 base at V and 5 bases at J, with 8 bases between. This CDR3 contains 13 residues. Germline assignment: CDR1 LGHDT and CDR2 YNNKEL (reference sequence). CDR3 in DNA: TGTGCCAGCAGCCAAGTGGCGTCCGAGACCCAGTACTTC. Amino acids: CASSQVASETQYF.

This clonotype was observed a handful of times. The CDR3 is CASSLLGASSETQYF. The CDR3 DNA is TGCGCCAGCAGCTTGCTAGGAGCCTCGTCAGAGACCCAGTACTTC. The V call is TRBV5-1, the J call TRBJ2-5, with unresolved D. The CDR3 length is 15 residues. V gave up 1 base and J gave up 4 bases, with 14 bases separating them. CDR1 is SGHRS and CDR2 is YFSETQ in the germline V gene. Together with reference TRBV5-1 and TRBJ2-5, the CDR3 gives the full variable domain: KAGVTQTPRYLIKTRGQQVTLSCSPISGHRSVSWYQQTPGQGLQFLFEYFSETQRNKGNFPGRFSGRQFSNSRSEMNVSTLELGDSALYLCASSLLGASSETQYFGPGTRLLVL.

In its sample, this clonotype was seen many times. The CDR3 DNA reads as TGTGCCAGCAGCACCCGGGGGGCCGGCAACACTGAAGCTTTCTTT. Its translation: CASSTRGAGNTEAFF. This chain connects TRBV6-2 or TRBV6-3 to TRBJ1-1; D is possibly TRBD1 (6 bases). The germline V gene has CDR1 MNHEY and CDR2 SVGEGT. This CDR3 is built from 15 residues. V lost 6 bases to trimming and J lost 2 bases, with 16 bases between them.

The rearrangement joins TRBV20-1 to TRBJ2-4, with D perhaps matching TRBD1 (5 bases). The germline gives CDR1 DFQATT, CDR2 SNEGSKA (reference sequence). The CDR3 has 13 residues. V was cut by 4 bases and J by 6 bases, with 13 bases left in between. The CDR3 DNA follows: TGCAGTGCTATTGGCAGGGCCCGAAACATTCAGTACTTC. Residues: CSAIGRARNIQYF.

This clonotype was recorded a few times. The chain combines TRBV6-1 with TRBJ1-6, with D possibly being TRBD1 (5 bases). V lost 6 bases and J lost 1, with 10 bases in between. CDR1 and CDR2 (germline): MNHNS, SASEGT. The CDR3 has 15 residues. The chain's CDR3 is CASRIRVSYNSPLHF. The CDR3 DNA sequence: TGTGCCAGCAGAATCAGGGTATCCTATAATTCACCCCTCCACTTT.

In this sample, this clonotype turned up many times. This rearrangement joins TRBV5-4 to TRBJ1-3; 10 bases agree with TRBD1. Germline V gene sequence: CDR1 SGHNT, CDR2 YYREEE (reference sequence). This CDR3 is built from 17 residues. V lost 2 bases and J lost 4; bases outside the gene matches: 9. The CDR3 sequence: CASSLSPGTGVGNTIYF. The CDR3 bases are TGTGCCAGCAGCTTAAGTCCCGGGACAGGGGTAGGAAACACCATATATTTT. The full variable domain, with the rest looked up from reference TRBV5-4 and TRBJ1-3, is ETGVTQSPTHLIKTRGQQVTLRCSSQSGHNTVSWYQQALGQGPQFIFQYYREEENGRGNFPPRFSGLQFPNYSSELNVNALELDDSALYLCASSLSPGTGVGNTIYFGEGSWLTVV.

This clonotype has more than one count but fewer than ten. The chain carries TRBV15 and TRBJ2-1; 8 nucleotides agree with TRBD2. V shed 5 bases, J shed 4 bases, and the junction held 10 bases outside the gene matches. The germline V gene encodes CDR1 LNHNV and CDR2 YYDKDF (reference sequence). This CDR3 has 16 amino acids. CDR3 sequence (DNA): TGTGCCACCAGCGGGAGCGGGAGCTTATCGTACAATGAGCAGTTCTTC. Residues: CATSGSGSLSYNEQFF.

The J gene is TRBJ2-3, the V gene TRBV5-4; 12 nucleotides line up with TRBD2. The trim removed 4 bases at V and 2 bases at J, leaving 5 bases unmatched. The CDR3 covers 16 residues. The V gene's germline CDR1 is SGHNT and CDR2 YYREEE (reference sequence). The CDR3 here is CASSRRLAGDTDTQYF. In nucleotides, the CDR3 is TGTGCCAGCAGCCGCCGACTAGCGGGGGACACAGATACGCAGTATTTT.

V is TRBV10-1 and J is TRBJ2-2, with D perhaps matching TRBD2 (5 bases). The V gene lost 3 bases and the J gene lost 0 bases, with 17 bases spanning the gap. The CDR3 consists of 18 residues. Germline CDR1 WNHNN, CDR2 SYGVQD (reference sequence). The CDR3 DNA sequence: TGCGCCAGCAGTGATTTCAGTGAGCTCGGGACGAACACCGGGGAGCTGTTTTTT. This encodes CASSDFSELGTNTGELFF.

This clonotype was picked up many times. The chain has TRBV2 and TRBJ2-1; TRBD2 agrees at 14 bases. The V gene end was trimmed by 7 bases and the J gene end by 4 bases; junction bases not matched to a gene: 3. The CDR3 is 15 amino acids. Germline CDR1 is SNHLY and CDR2 is FYNNEI. CDR3 DNA: TGTGCCAGCATCGGGACTAGCGGGGGATACAATGAGCAGTTCTTC. This encodes CASIGTSGGYNEQFF.

This chain links TRBV29-1 with TRBJ2-4; D is perhaps TRBD1 (6 bases). The CDR3 is 14 residues long. The germline CDR1 and CDR2 sequences are SQVTM and ANQGSEA. V lost 6 bases and J 13 bases, leaving 25 bases between the germline ends. The CDR3 region has the DNA TGCAGCGTCATGCTACTAACCGGGACACCGCAACAGTACTTC. As protein: CSVMLLTGTPQQYF.

This chain uses TRBV5-1 with TRBJ2-1, with D possibly being TRBD1 (5 bases). Trimming shortened V by 3 bases and J by 7 bases, and 11 bases separated the two germline ends. Per germline, CDR1 SGHRS and CDR2 YFSETQ. The CDR3 contains 13 residues. CDR3 loop: CASSSLGLNEQFF. The CDR3 nucleotides read TGCGCCAGCAGCTCCCTGGGGCTTAATGAGCAGTTCTTC.

The chain combines TRBV5-1 with TRBJ2-2; 8 bases line up with TRBD1. Per the germline V gene, CDR1 is SGHRS and CDR2 is YFSETQ. The CDR3 extends over 15 amino acids. Trimming took 7 bases from V and 3 from J; bases not matched to a gene: 8. CDR3 nucleotides: TGCGCCAGCGGTACCCAGGGGGCGGACACCGGGGAGCTGTTTTTT. Translating gives CASGTQGADTGELFF.

This clonotype was found many times. The chain couples TRBV20-1 to TRBJ1-2; 9 bases match TRBD1. V shed 6 bases, J shed 2 bases, and the junction held 4 bases outside the gene matches. The CDR3 totals 13 residues. Germline loops: CDR1 DFQATT, CDR2 SNEGSKA (reference sequence). Here the CDR3 reads CSARDRENYGYTF. The CDR3 region has the DNA TGCAGTGCGAGGGACAGGGAAAACTATGGCTACACCTTC.

CDR3 protein: CASSGSGGPETQYF. The CDR3 bases are TGCGCCAGCAGCGGATCAGGGGGCCCGGAGACCCAGTACTTC. This rearrangement joins TRBV5-1 to TRBJ2-5, with 8 bases identical to TRBD1. This CDR3 comprises 14 residues. V trimming: 4 bases; J trimming: 5 bases; junction bases outside the gene matches: 7. Per the germline V gene, CDR1 is SGHRS and CDR2 is YFSETQ.

This clonotype was observed a handful of times. This may be a read error, as it is one base from a much larger clone. The V and J genes are TRBV28 and TRBJ1-2; D gene ambiguous. The V end was cut by 4 bases, the J end by 8 bases, with 11 bases between. CDR1 is MDHEN, CDR2 SYDVKM, per germline. The CDR3 is 12 amino acids. Written as DNA, the CDR3 is TGTGCCAGCAGTTCGTCACAGAGCGGCTACACCTTC. It is translated as CASSSSQSGYTF.

This clonotype was detected many times. This chain uses TRBV10-2 with TRBJ1-5; D is perhaps TRBD1 (6 bases). V was clipped by 0 bases and J by 5 bases, with 11 bases between them. Germline CDR1 and CDR2: WSHSY and SAAADI. The CDR3 is 15 residues long. As DNA, the CDR3 is TGCGCCAGCAGTGAGTCGTCAGGGGTTGATCAGCCCCAGCATTTT. Translating gives CASSESSGVDQPQHF.

This clonotype has just a few counts. This chain joins TRBV4-1 and TRBJ2-3, with 7 positions matching TRBD1. Germline trimming cut 0 bases from V and 0 bases from J; bases unmatched to any gene: 6. CDR1 and CDR2 from the germline V gene are MGHRA and YSYEKL. CDR3 length: 17 amino acids. The CDR3 bases are TGCGCCAGCAGCCAAGACCCACAGGGGTGGAGCACAGATACGCAGTATTTT. It translates to CASSQDPQGWSTDTQYF.

This clonotype was counted many times. This chain uses TRBV5-1 with TRBJ1-1; TRBD1 agrees at 8 bases. This CDR3 has 16 residues. The V gene's germline CDR1 is SGHRS and CDR2 YFSETQ. The junction had 6 bases not matched to a gene; V was cut back by 0 bases and J by 2 bases. CDR3 DNA: TGCGCCAGCAGCTTGGTGTTGGACAGGGAAAACACTGAAGCTTTCTTT. This codes for CASSLVLDRENTEAFF.

Many counts were recorded for this clonotype. The chain couples TRBV24-1 to TRBJ2-5; TRBD2 is a possible D gene (7 bases). The CDR3 length is 15 residues. Trimming cost V 3 bases and J 4 bases, with 14 bases left between them. CDR1 and CDR2 (germline): KGHDR, SFDVKD. The CDR3 nucleotides read TGTGCCACCAGTGATCCCCGAAGGGGGGGAGAGACCCAGTACTTC. It codes for CATSDPRRGGETQYF.

This chain joins TRBV3-1 and TRBJ1-2, with 7 positions matching TRBD1. This CDR3 spans 16 amino acids. The germline CDR1 and CDR2 sequences are LGHDT and YNNKEL (reference sequence). V gave up 0 bases and J gave up 7 bases; unmatched junction bases: 11. CDR3 sequence reads: CASSQDGLGQGGGYTF. CDR3 sequence (DNA): TGTGCCAGCAGCCAAGATGGTCTCGGGCAGGGGGGTGGCTACACCTTC.

In its sample, this clonotype was seen a few times. Germline is not matched at one junction end, which may reflect a read error. J is TRBJ1-1 and V is TRBV6-6; the D gene is possibly TRBD1 (6 bases). In germline, CDR1 is MNHNY, CDR2 SVGAGI (reference sequence). CDR3 length: 14 residues. DNA of the CDR3: TGTGCCAGCAGTTACAGGGGGGTGAAGACTGAAGCTTTCTTT. Its protein is CASSYRGVKTEAFF.

This clonotype was picked up many times. V gene TRBV2 combines with J gene TRBJ1-6; TRBD1 might be the D (5 bases). The CDR3 has 16 residues. Germline values: CDR1 SNHLY, CDR2 FYNNEI. Trimming shortened V by 4 bases and J by 6 bases, and 16 bases separated the two germline ends. CDR3 loop: CASSVVGGTLNSPLHF. The DNA of the CDR3 is TGTGCCAGCAGTGTGGTCGGGGGAACCCTTAATTCACCCCTCCACTTT.

This clonotype showed up many times. The V call is TRBV15, the J call TRBJ2-7; D gene ambiguous. CDR3 length: 15 residues. Germline V CDR1 and CDR2: LNHNV, YYDKDF (reference sequence). Trimming shortened V by 0 bases and J by 7 bases, and 16 bases separated the two germline ends. Here the CDR3 reads CATSRDRVASREQYF. As DNA, the CDR3 is TGTGCCACCAGCAGAGACCGGGTGGCCTCGAGAGAGCAGTACTTC.

At least ten counts were recorded for this clonotype. The chain has TRBV28 and TRBJ1-2; D gene uncertain. This CDR3 region has 15 residues. The V end was cut by 4 bases, the J end by 6 bases, with 18 bases between. Germline values: CDR1 MDHEN, CDR2 SYDVKM. This CDR3 reads CASSSGGLTQNGYTF. In DNA, the CDR3 is TGTGCCAGCAGTTCGGGTGGCTTGACCCAAAATGGCTACACCTTC.

This clonotype has at least ten counts. The rearrangement links TRBV5-1 to TRBJ1-5, with D unresolved. The CDR3 sequence is 15 residues long. The ends were cut back, 4 bases at V and 2 bases at J, with 13 bases in the middle. Germline CDR1 reads SGHRS; CDR2 reads YFSETQ. The CDR3 bases are TGCGCCAGCAGCCCGGACGGCGCGGGCAATCAGCCCCAGCATTTT. Translation gives CASSPDGAGNQPQHF.

The CDR3 DNA is TGTGCCAGTAGTCCCCAGGACAGACGGCTTAATGAAAAACTGTTTTTT. The encoded protein is CASSPQDRRLNEKLFF. J is TRBJ1-4 and V is TRBV19; maybe TRBD1 (6 bases). The CDR3 runs 16 residues. Looked up from germline, CDR1 is LNHDA and CDR2 is SQIVND (reference sequence). The V end lost 5 bases, the J end lost 4 bases, and 17 bases lay between the germline ends.

This clonotype was found many times. This chain uses TRBV18 with TRBJ2-2, with 7 nucleotides matching TRBD1. The germline V gene encodes CDR1 KGHSH and CDR2 LQKENI. This CDR3 has 16 amino acids. Trimming cost V 4 bases and J 4 bases; bases outside gene matches: 9. The CDR3: CASSLTGKEGTGELFF. In DNA, the CDR3 is TGTGCCAGCTCACTGACAGGGAAGGAAGGCACCGGGGAGCTGTTTTTT.